Reported below is one T cell receptor (beta chain). Its antigen is unidentified. Random hexamers primed reverse transcription of 0.5 to 1 ug RNA. The amplification used immunoSEQ multiplex PCR on TCR beta CDR3; it spanned 54 Vbeta and 13 Jbeta. TCRdb independently ran MiXCR on the immunoSEQ multiplex PCR reads; one entry per CDR3 protein. Of some 150,000 distinct CDR3 sequences in the sample, 85% to 95% were seen once. The V end lost 7 bases, the J end lost 5 bases, and 11 bases lay between the germline ends. Germline CDR1 and CDR2: LGHDT and YNNKEL (reference sequence). CDR3 length equals 12 residues. These data come from a study of CD8 T cells in Susac syndrome. Study-level points and caveats: Expansion of clones was not seen in the CD4+ T cell repertoires of Susac syndrome.

Sequencing targeted TCR beta in T cells from blood (CD8+ and CD4+). This clonotype was obtained from a human donor with Susac syndrome. The sequenced sample was CD4+ T cells from PBMCs. The chain links TRBV3-1 to TRBJ2-5; D is perhaps TRBD2 (5 bases). Here the CDR3 reads CASMEVGETQYF. The CDR3 DNA reads TGTGCCAGCATGGAGGTGGGGGAGACCCAGTACTTC.